These T cell receptor beta chains were read from a single sample in a study of T cells in Graves' hyperthyroidism and ophthalmopathy. Each CDR3 protein gets one entry after TCRdb re-called the multiplex PCR reads with MiXCR. The sample has about 640,000 distinct CDR3 sequences; 13% to 15% are singletons. Sequenced: blood. The receptors originated from a woman aged 45-65 years with Graves' ophthalmopathy. The CDR3 runs from the conserved cysteine through the conserved F or W. Each record gives: clone size, J gene, D gene, V gene, CDR3 DNA, CDR3 protein. The D gene is left open where the match is weak. The listing skips clone size in some rows; elsewhere it reads once, few, many or a size class.

abundance: many
j_gene: TRBJ1-3
d_gene: TRBD1
v_gene: TRBV27
CDR3nt: TGTGCCAGCAGAGCACAGGGGTCTGGAAACACCATATATTTT
CDR3aa: CASRAQGSGNTIYF

abundance: many
j_gene: TRBJ2-7
d_gene: -
v_gene: TRBV7-9
CDR3nt: TGTGCCAGCAGCCCGACAGCCGCCCCGGAGCAGTACTTC
CDR3aa: CASSPTAAPEQYF

abundance: many
j_gene: TRBJ2-5
d_gene: -
v_gene: TRBV27
CDR3nt: TGTGCCAGCAGTTTGGGGTTCGGAGAGACCCAGTACTTC
CDR3aa: CASSLGFGETQYF

abundance: many
j_gene: TRBJ1-4
d_gene: -
v_gene: TRBV6-1
CDR3nt: TGTGCCAGCAGTTTCGATAGAAGGGGGTATGAAAAACTGTTTTTT
CDR3aa: CASSFDRRGYEKLFF

abundance: many
j_gene: TRBJ2-5
d_gene: -
v_gene: TRBV28
CDR3nt: TGTGCCAGCAGTGCGCCGGTGGGGGAGACCCAGTACTTC
CDR3aa: CASSAPVGETQYF

abundance: many
j_gene: TRBJ1-5
d_gene: TRBD1
v_gene: TRBV2
CDR3nt: TGTGCCAGCGGAGGGACAGGGGGTAATCAGCCCCAGCATTTT
CDR3aa: CASGGTGGNQPQHF

abundance: -
j_gene: TRBJ1-6
d_gene: -
v_gene: TRBV7-9
CDR3nt: TGTGCCAGCAGCTTAGCATCATATAATTCACCCCTCCACTTT
CDR3aa: CASSLASYNSPLHF

abundance: many
j_gene: TRBJ2-1
d_gene: -
v_gene: TRBV28
CDR3nt: TGTGCCAGCAGTTTATTTTCCGTTAAGCGGGTCCTCTCCTACAATGAGCAGTTCTTC
CDR3aa: CASSLFSVKRVLSYNEQFF

abundance: many
j_gene: TRBJ2-5
d_gene: -
v_gene: TRBV28
CDR3nt: TGTGCCAGCATTGGACAGGCGGGGGTAGAGACCCAGTACTTC
CDR3aa: CASIGQAGVETQYF

abundance: many
j_gene: TRBJ2-3
d_gene: TRBD2
v_gene: TRBV28
CDR3nt: TGTGCCAGCAGGTCGCTAGCGGGAGTGTCAGATACGCAGTATTTT
CDR3aa: CASRSLAGVSDTQYF

abundance: many
j_gene: TRBJ2-1
d_gene: TRBD2
v_gene: TRBV7-3
CDR3nt: TGTGCCAGCAGCTTTAGCGGGACCTTCAATGAGCAGTTCTTC
CDR3aa: CASSFSGTFNEQFF

abundance: many
j_gene: TRBJ2-7
d_gene: -
v_gene: TRBV5-1
CDR3nt: TGCGCCAGCAGCGTGGGACCGGGGCTAGCTTCCTACGAGCAGTACTTC
CDR3aa: CASSVGPGLASYEQYF

abundance: many
j_gene: TRBJ1-5
d_gene: -
v_gene: TRBV2
CDR3nt: TGTGCCAGCAGTGAAGCCCCTTGGGGGATTAATCAGCCCCAGCATTTT
CDR3aa: CASSEAPWGINQPQHF

abundance: -
j_gene: TRBJ2-5
d_gene: TRBD2
v_gene: TRBV20-1
CDR3nt: TGCAGTGCCGGCCCGGGACTAGCGGGAGCTACAAAAGAGACCCAGTACTTC
CDR3aa: CSAGPGLAGATKETQYF

abundance: -
j_gene: TRBJ2-6
d_gene: -
v_gene: TRBV12-3/TRBV12-4
CDR3nt: TGTGCCAGCACCCGCCCAGGGGCCGGGGCCAACGTCCTGACTTTC
CDR3aa: CASTRPGAGANVLTF

abundance: few
j_gene: TRBJ2-1
d_gene: -
v_gene: TRBV28
CDR3nt: TGTGCCAGCAGTTTGCCGGGAGAAAGGGAGCAGTTCTTC
CDR3aa: CASSLPGEREQFF

abundance: few
j_gene: TRBJ2-3
d_gene: TRBD2
v_gene: TRBV7-7
CDR3nt: TGTGCTAGCAGCGTAAGCGGGGGCTCAGATACGCAGTATTTT
CDR3aa: CASSVSGGSDTQYF

abundance: many
j_gene: TRBJ1-6
d_gene: -
v_gene: TRBV11-3
CDR3nt: TGTGCCAGCAGCGTACAAAGGTCACCCCTCCACTTT
CDR3aa: CASSVQRSPLHF

abundance: many
j_gene: TRBJ2-7
d_gene: TRBD2
v_gene: TRBV7-2
CDR3nt: TGTGCCAGCAGCCCACAGGTTAGCGGGAGTTACGAGCAGTACTTC
CDR3aa: CASSPQVSGSYEQYF

abundance: many
j_gene: TRBJ1-5
d_gene: -
v_gene: TRBV5-1
CDR3nt: TGCGCCAGCAGCTTGGATCAGGGGTGGGGGCAGCCCCAGCATTTT
CDR3aa: CASSLDQGWGQPQHF

abundance: few
j_gene: TRBJ1-6
d_gene: -
v_gene: TRBV14
CDR3nt: TGTGCCAGCAGCCAAGTCGTGAATTCACCCCTCCACTTT
CDR3aa: CASSQVVNSPLHF

abundance: -
j_gene: TRBJ2-4
d_gene: TRBD2
v_gene: TRBV5-1
CDR3nt: TGCGCCAGCAGCTTTGCTAGCGGAATAAACATTCAGTACTTC
CDR3aa: CASSFASGINIQYF

abundance: many
j_gene: TRBJ1-1
d_gene: TRBD1
v_gene: TRBV2
CDR3nt: TGTGCCAGCAGTGGAGCGACAGGGGTGGACACTGAAGCTTTCTTT
CDR3aa: CASSGATGVDTEAFF

abundance: many
j_gene: TRBJ2-1
d_gene: -
v_gene: TRBV12-3/TRBV12-4
CDR3nt: TGTGCCAGCAGCCCCGACGGTAGCTCCTACAATGAGCAGTTCTTC
CDR3aa: CASSPDGSSYNEQFF

abundance: -
j_gene: TRBJ2-7
d_gene: -
v_gene: TRBV29-1
CDR3nt: TGCAGCGGGGCCAGCTCCTACGAGCAGTACTTC
CDR3aa: CSGASSYEQYF

abundance: many
j_gene: TRBJ1-1
d_gene: -
v_gene: TRBV13
CDR3nt: TGTGCCAGCAGCTCGGGGGATTACACTGAAGCTTTCTTT
CDR3aa: CASSSGDYTEAFF